Listed below are T cell receptor beta chains from one sample, sequenced in a study of early T cells in non-severe SARS-CoV-2 infection. TCRdb processed the 5' RACE reads anew with MiXCR; each CDR3 protein has one entry. The data contain 70,000 or so distinct CDR3 sequences, less than 15% of them singletons. The sample taken for sequencing was whole blood. Receptors were obtained from an adult who was a healthcare worker with PCR-confirmed SARS-CoV-2 infection or an uninfected control (not recorded which). The CDR3 runs from the conserved cysteine through the conserved F or W. A D gene is named only where the DNA matches it firmly. Size is stated for part of the rows, as once, few or many counts, or as a class when the clone is expanded.

j_gene,v_gene,d_gene,abundance,CDR3aa,CDR3nt
TRBJ2-2,TRBV12-3/TRBV12-4,TRBD2,few,CASSFQAGEETGELFF,TGTGCCAGCAGTTTCCAAGCGGGGGAGGAAACCGGGGAGCTGTTTTTT
TRBJ1-2,TRBV10-3,NA,few,CAINSGRNYGYTF,TGTGCCATCAATAGTGGCAGGAACTATGGCTACACCTTC
TRBJ1-5,TRBV20-1,TRBD1,few,CSAPDRDPSRPQHF,TGCAGTGCACCGGACAGGGACCCATCGCGGCCCCAGCATTTT
TRBJ2-3,TRBV2,TRBD2,NA,CASRDGSGGPPSTQYF,TGTGCCAGCAGAGACGGTAGCGGGGGCCCACCAAGTACGCAGTATTTT
TRBJ2-1,TRBV5-1,TRBD1,NA,CASSAPRDRAYNEQFF,TGCGCCAGCAGCGCTCCAAGGGACAGGGCCTACAATGAGCAGTTCTTC
TRBJ2-7,TRBV5-1,NA,NA,CASSRNQGREQYF,TGCGCCAGCAGCCGAAACCAGGGGCGCGAGCAGTACTTC
TRBJ2-7,TRBV12-5,NA,NA,CASGTSTDFAYEQYF,TGTGCTAGTGGGACGTCTACCGACTTCGCCTACGAGCAGTACTTC
TRBJ2-7,TRBV27,TRBD1,few,CASSITGADYEQYF,TGTGCCAGCAGTATCACAGGGGCCGATTACGAGCAGTACTTC
TRBJ2-4,TRBV29-1,NA,NA,CSGLFANIQYF,TGCAGCGGTTTGTTTGCGAACATTCAGTACTTC
TRBJ2-7,TRBV6-6,NA,NA,CASRVSESEQYF,TGTGCCAGCAGGGTTAGCGAGTCGGAGCAGTACTTC
TRBJ2-1,TRBV6-5,NA,NA,CASNPLGSNEQFF,TGTGCCAGCAACCCCCTCGGCAGCAATGAGCAGTTCTTC
TRBJ1-1,TRBV5-5,NA,NA,CASSLSPGARTEAFF,TGTGCCAGCAGCTTGTCTCCGGGGGCCCGCACTGAAGCTTTCTTT
TRBJ1-6,TRBV5-4,NA,few,CASSLDSFYNSPLHF,TGTGCCAGCAGCTTGGACAGTTTCTATAATTCACCCCTCCACTTT
TRBJ2-7,TRBV2,NA,NA,CASRQSSYEQYF,TGTGCCAGCAGACAGAGCTCCTACGAGCAGTACTTC
TRBJ2-7,TRBV7-9,NA,many,CASSLGRGSGEQYF,TGTGCCAGCAGCTTAGGCAGGGGATCGGGCGAGCAGTACTTC
TRBJ2-2,TRBV20-1,NA,NA,CSARGNTGELFF,TGCAGTGCTCGGGGGAACACCGGGGAGCTGTTTTTT
TRBJ2-3,TRBV9,TRBD1,NA,CASSPGQDSTDTQYF,TGTGCCAGCAGCCCGGGACAGGATAGCACAGATACGCAGTATTTT
TRBJ2-1,TRBV7-8,TRBD2,few,CASSISLAGGSSYNEQFF,TGTGCCAGCAGCATCAGTCTAGCGGGGGGAAGCTCCTACAATGAGCAGTTCTTC
TRBJ2-7,TRBV11-2,NA,NA,CASSLEGRRLTPYEQYF,TGTGCCAGCAGCTTAGAGGGTCGGCGGTTGACCCCCTACGAGCAGTACTTC
TRBJ2-7,TRBV9,TRBD1,many,CASSAGQVGYEQYF,TGTGCCAGCAGCGCTGGACAGGTTGGCTACGAGCAGTACTTC
TRBJ1-6,TRBV3-1,TRBD1,NA,CASSPPQGANSPLHF,TGTGCCAGCAGCCCCCCCCAGGGGGCTAATTCACCCCTCCACTTT
TRBJ1-2,TRBV11-2,NA,many,CASSFRRFVGYTF,TGTGCCAGCAGCTTCCGACGCTTTGTTGGATACACCTTC
TRBJ1-1,TRBV29-1,TRBD1,few,CSVGRQGSTEAFF,TGCAGCGTGGGCAGACAGGGGTCCACTGAAGCTTTCTTT
TRBJ2-3,TRBV5-1,TRBD2,NA,CASSLASSGGDTQYF,TGCGCCAGCAGCTTGGCGAGTAGCGGGGGAGATACGCAGTATTTT
TRBJ2-1,TRBV20-1,TRBD1,NA,CSATDRGSYNEQFF,TGCAGTGCCACGGACAGGGGGTCCTACAATGAGCAGTTCTTC
TRBJ1-1,TRBV7-9,TRBD1,many,CASSSGPGTGPHTEAFF,TGTGCCAGCAGCTCCGGACCCGGGACAGGGCCTCACACTGAAGCTTTCTTT
TRBJ2-5,TRBV28,NA,NA,CASSSVEGKGETQYF,TGTGCCAGCAGTTCCGTGGAGGGGAAGGGAGAGACCCAGTACTTC
TRBJ1-6,TRBV4-3,TRBD1,few,CASSQEGTGGSTYNSPLHF,TGCGCCAGCAGCCAAGAGGGGACAGGGGGTAGCACCTATAATTCACCCCTCCACTTT
TRBJ2-7,TRBV5-1,TRBD2,NA,CASRWGGSSYEQYF,TGCGCCAGCAGGTGGGGCGGGAGCTCCTACGAGCAGTACTTC
TRBJ1-2,TRBV7-9,NA,many,CASSLMRDTF,TGTGCCAGCAGCTTAATGAGGGACACCTTC
TRBJ2-1,TRBV5-5,NA,NA,CASSLAQGNEQFF,TGTGCCAGCAGCTTGGCCCAAGGAAATGAGCAGTTCTTC
TRBJ1-2,TRBV11-2,NA,many,CASSSLRRVQVNYGYTF,TGTGCCAGCAGCTCCCTCCGAAGGGTACAGGTTAACTATGGCTACACCTTC
TRBJ1-1,TRBV9,NA,many,CASSRPNTEAFF,TGTGCCAGCAGCCGCCCGAACACTGAAGCTTTCTTT
TRBJ1-1,TRBV7-2,NA,NA,CASSLVSRVPFF,TGTGCCAGCAGCTTAGTTAGTAGGGTCCCCTTCTTT
TRBJ1-1,TRBV14,NA,many,CASSPTQMGTEAFF,TGTGCCAGCAGCCCGACTCAAATGGGCACTGAAGCTTTCTTT
TRBJ2-7,TRBV12-3/TRBV12-4,TRBD1,many,CASSQADRGSGDEQYF,TGTGCCAGCAGTCAAGCTGACAGGGGTTCTGGGGACGAGCAGTACTTC
TRBJ2-3,TRBV4-1,NA,NA,CASSQEPGSSTDTQYF,TGCGCCAGCAGCCAGGAGCCGGGCTCCAGCACAGATACGCAGTATTTT
TRBJ1-2,TRBV29-1,TRBD1,many,CSGGQGLNYGYTF,TGCAGCGGTGGACAGGGCCTTAACTATGGCTACACCTTC
TRBJ1-2,TRBV9,NA,many,CAPPDYGYTF,TGTGCCCCACCGGACTATGGCTACACCTTC
TRBJ1-1,TRBV3-1,TRBD1,many,CASSQMTGAGEAFF,TGTGCCAGCAGCCAGATGACAGGGGCTGGGGAAGCTTTCTTT
TRBJ2-5,TRBV3-1,TRBD2,many,CASSPGARGGGETQYF,TGTGCCAGCAGCCCCGGGGCGCGGGGGGGCGGAGAGACCCAGTACTTC
TRBJ1-5,TRBV30,NA,few,CAWKNKNRGYSNQPQHF,TGTGCCTGGAAAAATAAGAACCGGGGTTATAGCAATCAGCCCCAGCATTTT
TRBJ2-3,TRBV10-2,NA,many,CASTASSADTQYF,TGCGCCAGCACCGCCTCTAGCGCAGATACGCAGTATTTT
TRBJ1-3,TRBV20-1,NA,few,CSARASEPNTIYF,TGCAGTGCTAGAGCTTCAGAGCCAAACACCATATATTTT
TRBJ2-3,TRBV9,TRBD1,NA,CASSARQGTDTQYF,TGTGCCAGCAGCGCCCGACAGGGGACAGATACGCAGTATTTT
TRBJ2-3,TRBV7-3,NA,many,CASRGQGSTDTQYF,TGTGCCAGCAGGGGGCAGGGGAGCACAGATACGCAGTATTTT
TRBJ2-7,TRBV20-1,TRBD2,NA,CSAKPPGLAGYEQYF,TGCAGTGCCAAACCGCCGGGACTAGCGGGGTACGAGCAGTACTTC
TRBJ1-4,TRBV11-2,TRBD1,medium-sized,CASSRQGDTFGLFF,TGTGCCAGCAGCCGACAGGGAGATACCTTTGGACTGTTTTTT
TRBJ2-6,TRBV6-1,NA,NA,CASNLQGFSGANVLTF,TGTGCCAGCAATTTACAGGGATTCTCTGGGGCCAACGTCCTGACTTTC
TRBJ2-2,TRBV6-2/TRBV6-3,NA,many,CASGLMNTGELFF,TGTGCCAGCGGACTGATGAACACCGGGGAGCTGTTTTTT
TRBJ2-1,TRBV30,NA,few,CAWTQLGRHEQFF,TGTGCCTGGACCCAATTGGGGCGCCATGAGCAGTTCTTC
TRBJ2-7,TRBV11-2,NA,many,CASSLMPETYEQYF,TGTGCCAGCAGCCTGATGCCGGAGACCTACGAGCAGTACTTC
TRBJ2-3,TRBV20-1,TRBD1,many,CSARQAGGRTDTQYF,TGCAGTGCTAGACAAGCAGGGGGTCGCACAGATACGCAGTATTTT